These T cell receptor beta chains were read from a single sample in a study of T cell responses to AZD1222 COVID-19 vaccine. Here immunoSEQ multiplex PCR was the method, and the copy in TCRdb shows in-frame clones only, minus some. In the table there are 90,000 to 110,000 clones, approximately 90% of which are singletons. The sequences come from peripheral blood, collected on day 0 of AZD1222 vaccination. All receptors come from an adult in good health. CDR3s include the opening cysteine and the closing phenylalanine or tryptophan. The D gene is left open where the match is weak. Part of the rows lack a size; the others show once, few, many or a class for expanded clones.

v_call: TRBV12-3/TRBV12-4; d_call: NA; j_call: TRBJ1-1; clone_size: NA; cdr3_length: 12; cdr3_nt: TGTGCCAGCAGTTTGTCTGACACTGAAGCTTTCTTT; cdr3_aa: CASSLSDTEAFF
v_call: TRBV3-1/TRBV3-2; d_call: NA; j_call: TRBJ1-5; clone_size: NA; cdr3_length: 15; cdr3_nt: TGTGCCAGCACAAACCTGAACGGACACAATCAGCCCCAGCATTTT; cdr3_aa: CASTNLNGHNQPQHF
v_call: TRBV27; d_call: TRBD1; j_call: TRBJ2-5; clone_size: few; cdr3_length: 14; cdr3_nt: TGTGCCAGCAGTTGGGGACAGGGGGCAGAGACCCAGTACTTC; cdr3_aa: CASSWGQGAETQYF
v_call: TRBV10-1; d_call: TRBD1; j_call: TRBJ1-5; clone_size: NA; cdr3_length: 17; cdr3_nt: TGCGCCAGCAGTGAGGCCCGGGACAGAATCAAAAATCAGCCCCAGCATTTT; cdr3_aa: CASSEARDRIKNQPQHF
v_call: TRBV19; d_call: TRBD2; j_call: TRBJ2-1; clone_size: NA; cdr3_length: 16; cdr3_nt: TGTGCCAGTAGTAGGAACGGGGGGAGCTCCTACAATGAGCAGTTCTTC; cdr3_aa: CASSRNGGSSYNEQFF
v_call: TRBV4-3; d_call: TRBD2; j_call: TRBJ2-7; clone_size: NA; cdr3_length: 15; cdr3_nt: TGCGCCAGCAGCCAAGTGTTAGCGGGAGGATACGAGCAGTACTTC; cdr3_aa: CASSQVLAGGYEQYF
v_call: TRBV25-1; d_call: NA; j_call: TRBJ1-2; clone_size: NA; cdr3_length: 17; cdr3_nt: TGTGCCAGCAGTGAAGGGCAGGCAGACCTGATTAGCTATGGCTACACCTTC; cdr3_aa: CASSEGQADLISYGYTF
v_call: TRBV5-4; d_call: TRBD2; j_call: TRBJ2-2; clone_size: once; cdr3_length: 15; cdr3_nt: TGTGCCAGCAGCTATAGCGGGGTGAACACCGGGGAGCTGTTTTTT; cdr3_aa: CASSYSGVNTGELFF
v_call: TRBV14; d_call: TRBD2; j_call: TRBJ2-2; clone_size: NA; cdr3_length: 18; cdr3_nt: TGTGCCAGCAGCCTTACCGGGGGGGACCTTATGAACACCGGGGAGCTGTTTTTT; cdr3_aa: CASSLTGGDLMNTGELFF
v_call: TRBV4-1; d_call: TRBD1; j_call: TRBJ1-3; clone_size: NA; cdr3_length: 19; cdr3_nt: TGCGCCAGCAGCCCAAGACAGGGAAAGAGTCCCCACTCTGGAAACACCATATATTTT; cdr3_aa: CASSPRQGKSPHSGNTIYF
v_call: TRBV7-9; d_call: NA; j_call: TRBJ1-1; clone_size: NA; cdr3_length: 12; cdr3_nt: TGTGCCAGCAGCTTACAGGGACTGGCAGCTTTCTTT; cdr3_aa: CASSLQGLAAFF
v_call: TRBV2; d_call: NA; j_call: TRBJ2-1; clone_size: NA; cdr3_length: 15; cdr3_nt: TGTGCCAGCAGTGGGACACCCGGATTGGGCAATGAGCAGTTCTTC; cdr3_aa: CASSGTPGLGNEQFF
v_call: TRBV7-9; d_call: TRBD1; j_call: TRBJ1-1; clone_size: NA; cdr3_length: 19; cdr3_nt: TGTGCCAGCAGCACCTGGGGCACCGGGACAGGGGAAATGTACACTGAAGCTTTCTTT; cdr3_aa: CASSTWGTGTGEMYTEAFF
v_call: TRBV20-1; d_call: NA; j_call: TRBJ1-1; clone_size: NA; cdr3_length: 11; cdr3_nt: TGCAGTGCTAGAGGGGCAGCTGAAGCTTTCTTT; cdr3_aa: CSARGAAEAFF
v_call: TRBV5-1; d_call: TRBD1; j_call: TRBJ1-1; clone_size: NA; cdr3_length: 15; cdr3_nt: TGCGCCAGCAGCTTGGAGGGACAGGGTGAAACTGAAGCTTTCTTT; cdr3_aa: CASSLEGQGETEAFF
v_call: TRBV28; d_call: NA; j_call: TRBJ2-3; clone_size: NA; cdr3_length: 12; cdr3_nt: TGTGCCAGCACCACACCGACAGATACGCAGTATTTT; cdr3_aa: CASTTPTDTQYF
v_call: TRBV5-1; d_call: TRBD2; j_call: TRBJ2-1; clone_size: NA; cdr3_length: 15; cdr3_nt: TGCGCCAGCAGCACGGGACTACCGATCTACAATGAGCAGTTCTTC; cdr3_aa: CASSTGLPIYNEQFF
v_call: TRBV12-3/TRBV12-4; d_call: TRBD1; j_call: TRBJ2-2; clone_size: NA; cdr3_length: 12; cdr3_nt: TGTGCCAGCAGTCGACAGGGCGGGGAGCTGTTTTTT; cdr3_aa: CASSRQGGELFF
v_call: TRBV3-1/TRBV3-2; d_call: TRBD1; j_call: TRBJ1-3; clone_size: few; cdr3_length: 16; cdr3_nt: TGTGCCAGCAGCCAGGGACGAGGGGGCAATCGAAACACCATATATTTT; cdr3_aa: CASSQGRGGNRNTIYF
v_call: TRBV7-6; d_call: NA; j_call: TRBJ2-7; clone_size: NA; cdr3_length: 11; cdr3_nt: TGTGCCAGCAGCTTAATGGACGAGCAGTACTTC; cdr3_aa: CASSLMDEQYF
v_call: TRBV2; d_call: NA; j_call: TRBJ1-1; clone_size: NA; cdr3_length: 17; cdr3_nt: TGTGCCAGCAGTGAAGCGGGGTCAGAGTCGGGTTGGACTGAAGCTTTCTTT; cdr3_aa: CASSEAGSESGWTEAFF
v_call: TRBV6-2/TRBV6-3; d_call: NA; j_call: TRBJ1-5; clone_size: NA; cdr3_length: 16; cdr3_nt: TGTGCCAGCAGTTTATGGGTGACAGGAAGGAATCAGCCCCAGCATTTT; cdr3_aa: CASSLWVTGRNQPQHF
v_call: TRBV29-1; d_call: TRBD2; j_call: TRBJ2-3; clone_size: NA; cdr3_length: 14; cdr3_nt: TGCAGCGTCGGACTAGCGGGAGATTCAGATACGCAGTATTTT; cdr3_aa: CSVGLAGDSDTQYF
v_call: TRBV3-1/TRBV3-2; d_call: NA; j_call: TRBJ2-7; clone_size: NA; cdr3_length: 13; cdr3_nt: TGTGCCAGCAGCCGAGGGGATCCGGGGGAGCAGTACTTC; cdr3_aa: CASSRGDPGEQYF
v_call: TRBV6-5; d_call: NA; j_call: TRBJ2-2; clone_size: NA; cdr3_length: 13; cdr3_nt: TGTGCCAGCAGACGATGGGACACCGGGGAGCTGTTTTTT; cdr3_aa: CASRRWDTGELFF
v_call: TRBV19; d_call: TRBD1; j_call: TRBJ2-2; clone_size: NA; cdr3_length: 16; cdr3_nt: TGTGCCAGTAGTCCACTGGACAGGGGAGACACCGGGGAGCTGTTTTTT; cdr3_aa: CASSPLDRGDTGELFF
v_call: TRBV6-5; d_call: TRBD1; j_call: TRBJ1-2; clone_size: NA; cdr3_length: 13; cdr3_nt: TGTGCCAGCACCCAGCAGGGGGCGCCGGGCTACACCTTC; cdr3_aa: CASTQQGAPGYTF
v_call: TRBV29-1; d_call: NA; j_call: TRBJ1-2; clone_size: few; cdr3_length: 16; cdr3_nt: TGCAGCGTGGGTGGGGCAGGGGTTTACGAAGGCGGTGGCTACACCTTC; cdr3_aa: CSVGGAGVYEGGGYTF
v_call: TRBV9; d_call: NA; j_call: TRBJ2-5; clone_size: NA; cdr3_length: 16; cdr3_nt: TGTGCCAGCAGCGCAGAGGCCCAGGAGGGAAGGGAGACCCAGTACTTC; cdr3_aa: CASSAEAQEGRETQYF
v_call: TRBV4-3; d_call: NA; j_call: TRBJ2-7; clone_size: NA; cdr3_length: 15; cdr3_nt: TGCGCCAGCAGCCAAGACGTGACAAAAACCTACGAGCAGTACTTC; cdr3_aa: CASSQDVTKTYEQYF
v_call: TRBV28; d_call: NA; j_call: TRBJ1-6; clone_size: NA; cdr3_length: 16; cdr3_nt: TGTGCCAGCAGTTTCCCCTCAACTTTACAGGGTTCACCCCTCCACTTT; cdr3_aa: CASSFPSTLQGSPLHF
v_call: TRBV29-1; d_call: TRBD2; j_call: TRBJ2-3; clone_size: NA; cdr3_length: 14; cdr3_nt: TGCAGCGTCGCGACTAGCGGGGACACAGATACGCAGTATTTT; cdr3_aa: CSVATSGDTDTQYF
v_call: TRBV7-8; d_call: TRBD1; j_call: TRBJ1-1; clone_size: NA; cdr3_length: 15; cdr3_nt: TGTGCCAGCAGCTTAGCCTTGACAGGGGTGACTGAAGCTTTCTTT; cdr3_aa: CASSLALTGVTEAFF
v_call: TRBV25-1; d_call: TRBD2; j_call: TRBJ2-3; clone_size: NA; cdr3_length: 15; cdr3_nt: TGTGCCAGGCCCGACGGGGGGATGAGCACAGATACGCAGTATTTT; cdr3_aa: CARPDGGMSTDTQYF
v_call: TRBV23-1; d_call: TRBD2; j_call: TRBJ2-7; clone_size: NA; cdr3_length: 17; cdr3_nt: TGCGCCAGCAGTCATTTTACCCGGACTAGCGGCTCCTACGAGCAGTACTTC; cdr3_aa: CASSHFTRTSGSYEQYF
v_call: TRBV27; d_call: TRBD1; j_call: TRBJ2-7; clone_size: NA; cdr3_length: 15; cdr3_nt: TGTGCCAGCAGGAGACTGGGGGACAGGGGGCGCGAGCAGTACTTC; cdr3_aa: CASRRLGDRGREQYF
v_call: TRBV7-8; d_call: TRBD1; j_call: TRBJ1-6; clone_size: NA; cdr3_length: 14; cdr3_nt: TGTGCCAGCAGCTGGACAGGGGGGACGTCACCCCTCCACTTT; cdr3_aa: CASSWTGGTSPLHF
v_call: TRBV6-6; d_call: NA; j_call: TRBJ1-1; clone_size: NA; cdr3_length: 13; cdr3_nt: TGTGCCAGCAGCCAGACAGCGAACACTGAAGCTTTCTTT; cdr3_aa: CASSQTANTEAFF
v_call: TRBV24-1; d_call: NA; j_call: TRBJ2-3; clone_size: NA; cdr3_length: 16; cdr3_nt: TGTGCCACCAGTGATTTTAGGGCAGAGAGCACAGATACGCAGTATTTT; cdr3_aa: CATSDFRAESTDTQYF
v_call: TRBV5-4; d_call: NA; j_call: TRBJ1-1; clone_size: NA; cdr3_length: 16; cdr3_nt: TGTGCCAGCAGCCCCCCGGCAGGGGTTAGTGGGACTGAAGCTTTCTTT; cdr3_aa: CASSPPAGVSGTEAFF
v_call: TRBV7-2; d_call: NA; j_call: TRBJ1-4; clone_size: NA; cdr3_length: 16; cdr3_nt: TGTGCCAGCAGCTTAGACTTTACAGAGTCCATTGAAAAACTGTTTTTT; cdr3_aa: CASSLDFTESIEKLFF
v_call: TRBV29-1; d_call: NA; j_call: TRBJ1-4; clone_size: NA; cdr3_length: 11; cdr3_nt: TGCAGCGTTGTGCTAGTAGAAAAACTGTTTTTT; cdr3_aa: CSVVLVEKLFF
v_call: TRBV24-1; d_call: NA; j_call: TRBJ2-3; clone_size: NA; cdr3_length: 17; cdr3_nt: TGTGCCACCAGTGATGGCCCCCAGGGAGGCACCCCAGATACGCAGTATTTT; cdr3_aa: CATSDGPQGGTPDTQYF
v_call: TRBV5-5; d_call: NA; j_call: TRBJ2-5; clone_size: NA; cdr3_length: 10; cdr3_nt: TGTGCCAGCAGCAGACCTTATCGGAACTTC; cdr3_aa: CASSRPYRNF
v_call: TRBV23-1; d_call: TRBD1; j_call: TRBJ2-1; clone_size: NA; cdr3_length: 16; cdr3_nt: TGCGCCAGCAGTCAATCGCCGGGACAGGGCGCCAATGAGCAGTTCTTC; cdr3_aa: CASSQSPGQGANEQFF
v_call: TRBV14; d_call: NA; j_call: TRBJ2-3; clone_size: NA; cdr3_length: 11; cdr3_nt: TGTGCCAGCAGCCAGGGGGATACGCAGTATTTT; cdr3_aa: CASSQGDTQYF